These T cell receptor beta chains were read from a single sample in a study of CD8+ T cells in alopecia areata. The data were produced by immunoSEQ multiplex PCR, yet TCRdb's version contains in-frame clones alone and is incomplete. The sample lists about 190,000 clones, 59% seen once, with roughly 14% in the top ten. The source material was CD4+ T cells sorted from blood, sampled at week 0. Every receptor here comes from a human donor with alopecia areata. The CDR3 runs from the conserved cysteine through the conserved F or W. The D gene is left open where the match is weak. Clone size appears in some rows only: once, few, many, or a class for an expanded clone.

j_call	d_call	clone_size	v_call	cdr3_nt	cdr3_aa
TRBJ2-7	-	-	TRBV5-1	TGCGCCAGCAGCTTGGCCCCAATACAGGGATCCGAGCAGTACTTC	CASSLAPIQGSEQYF
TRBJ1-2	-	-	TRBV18	TGTGCCAGCTCACCAGATGGGGGCGGCTACACCTTC	CASSPDGGGYTF
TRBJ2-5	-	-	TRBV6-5	TGTGCCAGCAGTTACTATTCGGGTCGAGGTGGGGAGACCCAGTACTTC	CASSYYSGRGGETQYF
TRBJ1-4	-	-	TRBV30	TGTGCCTGGAGTGTACCCAGGGTTAATGAAAAACTGTTTTTT	CAWSVPRVNEKLFF
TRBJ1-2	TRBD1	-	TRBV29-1	TGCAGCGTTGTCCCGGGGGACAGGGGCGGCTATGGCTACACCTTC	CSVVPGDRGGYGYTF
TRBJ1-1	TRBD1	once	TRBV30	TGTGCCCACAGTAGGGGGCTGAACACTGAAGCTTTCTTT	CAHSRGLNTEAFF
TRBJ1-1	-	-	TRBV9	TGTGCCAGCAGCGTAGACTCAGGGTTTATGGCTTTCTTT	CASSVDSGFMAFF
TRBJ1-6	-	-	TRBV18	TGTGCCAGCTCACCACCGGGTTCACCCCTCCACTTT	CASSPPGSPLHF
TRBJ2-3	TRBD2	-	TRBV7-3	TGTGCCAGCAGCTTAGGCCTAGCGGGGGTCACAGATACGCAGTATTTT	CASSLGLAGVTDTQYF
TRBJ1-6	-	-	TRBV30	TGTGCCTGGAGTGTACTGAAGTATAATTCACCCCTCCACTTT	CAWSVLKYNSPLHF
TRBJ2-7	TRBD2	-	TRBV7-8	TGTGCCAGCAGCCAATCGACTAGCGGGGGGAAACGAGCCTACGAGCAGTACTTC	CASSQSTSGGKRAYEQYF
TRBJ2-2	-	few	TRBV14	TGTGCCAGCCGGGGGGCGCGGACCGGGGAGCTGTTTTTT	CASRGARTGELFF
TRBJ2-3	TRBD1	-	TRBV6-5	TGTGCCACTTGGACAGGGGGCACAGATACGCAGTATTTT	CATWTGGTDTQYF
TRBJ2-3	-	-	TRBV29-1	TGCAGCGTTGAAGGGGGATGGGGGGATACGCAGTATTTT	CSVEGGWGDTQYF
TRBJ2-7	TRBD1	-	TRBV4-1	TGCGCCAGCAGCCCCCGGGGACAGGGGGGATCTCGGGAGCAGTACTTC	CASSPRGQGGSREQYF
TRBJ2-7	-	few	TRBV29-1	TGCAGCGTTCGCCTCCCGGGGAACACCGAGCAGTACTTC	CSVRLPGNTEQYF
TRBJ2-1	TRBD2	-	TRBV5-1	TGCGCCAGCAGCATGGGACTAGAATTCAATGAGCAGTTCTTC	CASSMGLEFNEQFF
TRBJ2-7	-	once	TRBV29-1	TGCAGCGTAGCGGGACAGCTAACCTACGAGCAGTACTTC	CSVAGQLTYEQYF
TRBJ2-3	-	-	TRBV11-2	TGTGCCAGCAGCTTAGGTCTCCAAGATACGCAGTATTTT	CASSLGLQDTQYF
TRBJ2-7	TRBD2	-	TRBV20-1	TGCAGTGCTAGCGGCGGGAGCGAGCAGTACTTC	CSASGGSEQYF
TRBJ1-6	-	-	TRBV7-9	TGTGCCAGCAGCTTAATCCGGGAACATTCACCCCTCCACTTT	CASSLIREHSPLHF
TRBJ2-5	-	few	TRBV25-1	TGTGCCAGCAGTGAATACCGGGGGCGGAAGACCCAGTACTTC	CASSEYRGRKTQYF
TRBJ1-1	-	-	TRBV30	TGTGCCTGGAGGGAAGTGGGGGGAGCTTTCTTT	CAWREVGGAFF
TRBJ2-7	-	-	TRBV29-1	TGCAGCGTTGAAGAGGGAAACTACGAGCAGTACTTC	CSVEEGNYEQYF
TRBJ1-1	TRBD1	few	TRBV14	TGTGCCAGCAGCCTCCTGACAGGGAGGACTGAAGCTTTCTTT	CASSLLTGRTEAFF
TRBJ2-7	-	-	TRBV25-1	TGTGCCCGAAACCCCCCCGGGTGGTACGAGCAGTACTTC	CARNPPGWYEQYF
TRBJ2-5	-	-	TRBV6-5	TGTGCCAGCAGTTTACGCGGGGGACAGCAGAGCGCCCAGTACTTC	CASSLRGGQQSAQYF
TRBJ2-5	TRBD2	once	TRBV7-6	TGTGCCAGCAGCTTAGGACTAGCCCGCATCCCAGAGACCCAGTACTTC	CASSLGLARIPETQYF
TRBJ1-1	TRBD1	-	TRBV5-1	TGCGCCAGCAGCTTGGACAGGGGGAACACTGAAGCTTTCTTT	CASSLDRGNTEAFF
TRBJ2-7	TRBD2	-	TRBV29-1	TGCAGCGTCGCCGGGACTAGCGGGGTCACCTACGAGCAGTACTTC	CSVAGTSGVTYEQYF
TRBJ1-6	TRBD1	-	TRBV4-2	TGTGCCAGCAGCCAAGGAAGCAGGGGGCTCTCACCCCTCCACTTT	CASSQGSRGLSPLHF
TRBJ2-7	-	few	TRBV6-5	TGTGCCAGCAGCCGGCTCGGTTCCTACGAGCAGTACTTC	CASSRLGSYEQYF
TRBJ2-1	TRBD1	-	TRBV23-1	TGCGCCAGCATTAAAAGGGACAGGATAAAGGCGCAGTTCTTC	CASIKRDRIKAQFF
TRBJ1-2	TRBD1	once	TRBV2	TGTGCCAGCATCCCGGGACAGGGGGTTTCAGGCTACACCTTC	CASIPGQGVSGYTF
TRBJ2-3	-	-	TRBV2	TGTGCCAGCCGTGGGGGGCTCGGCACAGATACGCAGTATTTT	CASRGGLGTDTQYF
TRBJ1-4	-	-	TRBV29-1	TGCAGCGTTACTGACATCCAAACTAATGAAAAACTGTTTTTT	CSVTDIQTNEKLFF
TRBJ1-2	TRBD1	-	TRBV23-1	TGCGCCAGCAAACCGGGACAGGGAGCTAACTATGGCTACACCTTC	CASKPGQGANYGYTF
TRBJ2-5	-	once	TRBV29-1	TGCAGCGTAGACAGTATTCACCCCCGGGAGACCCAGTACTTC	CSVDSIHPRETQYF
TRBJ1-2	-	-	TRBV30	TGTGCCTGGAGTGGGAATCCCCCCGGTCAGGTAGCCTTC	CAWSGNPPGQVAF
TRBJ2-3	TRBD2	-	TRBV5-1	TGCGCCAGCAGCCCCGGACTAGCGGGGGGCACAGATACGCAGTATTTT	CASSPGLAGGTDTQYF
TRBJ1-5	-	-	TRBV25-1	TGTGCCAGCAGTGAGTTCAATCAGCCCCAGCATTTT	CASSEFNQPQHF
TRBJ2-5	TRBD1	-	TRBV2	TGTGCCAGCAGACCCCACGGACAGGGTGAGACCCAGTACTTC	CASRPHGQGETQYF
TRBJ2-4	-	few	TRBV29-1	TGCAGCGCTAGTAAAGGGGTTTGGTCCAAAAACATTCAGTACTTC	CSASKGVWSKNIQYF
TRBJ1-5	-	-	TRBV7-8	TGTGCCAGCAGCTTGGGGATACTAGGGGATCAGCCCCAGCATTTT	CASSLGILGDQPQHF
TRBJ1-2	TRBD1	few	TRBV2	TGTGCCAGCAGTGGTTCCCCGGGACAGGGGATCGATGGCTACACCTTC	CASSGSPGQGIDGYTF
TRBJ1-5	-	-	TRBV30	TGTGCCTGGAGTGTAAATGATCAGCCCCAGCATTTT	CAWSVNDQPQHF
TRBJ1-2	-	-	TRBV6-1	TGTGCCAGCAGCCCCCAGTGGGGAAACTATGGCTACACCTTC	CASSPQWGNYGYTF
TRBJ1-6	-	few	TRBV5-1	TGCGCCAGCAGCTTGGACCCAAACCACTATAATTCACCCCTCCACTTT	CASSLDPNHYNSPLHF
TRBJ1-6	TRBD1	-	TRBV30	TGTGCCTGGAATGACAGGGGGCAAGGACCCCTCCACTTT	CAWNDRGQGPLHF
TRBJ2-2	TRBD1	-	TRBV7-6	TGTGCCAGCAGCTTTCCGGGACAGCACCCCACGCTGTTTTTT	CASSFPGQHPTLFF
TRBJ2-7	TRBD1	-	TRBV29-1	TGCAGCGTTGACTGGTCGACAGGGGTTGGCTACGAGCAGTACTTC	CSVDWSTGVGYEQYF